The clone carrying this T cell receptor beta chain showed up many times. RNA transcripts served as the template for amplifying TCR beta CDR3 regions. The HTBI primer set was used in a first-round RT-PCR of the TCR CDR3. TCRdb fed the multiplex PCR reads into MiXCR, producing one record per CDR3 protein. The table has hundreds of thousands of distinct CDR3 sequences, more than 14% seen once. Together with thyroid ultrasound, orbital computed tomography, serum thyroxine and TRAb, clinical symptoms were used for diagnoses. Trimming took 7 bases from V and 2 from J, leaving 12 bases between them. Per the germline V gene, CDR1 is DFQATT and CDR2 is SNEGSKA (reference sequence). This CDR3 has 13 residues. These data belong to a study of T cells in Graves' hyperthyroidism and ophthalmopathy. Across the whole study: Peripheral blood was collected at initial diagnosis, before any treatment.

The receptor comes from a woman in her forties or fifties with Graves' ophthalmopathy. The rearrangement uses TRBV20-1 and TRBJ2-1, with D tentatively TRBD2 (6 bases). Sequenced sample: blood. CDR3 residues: CSELGGTYNEQFF. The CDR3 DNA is TGCAGTGAGTTAGGCGGGACCTACAATGAGCAGTTCTTC.